The next 24 T cell receptor beta chains were all read from a single sample in a study of T-cell memory formation after mild COVID-19. Via MiXCR, TCRdb re-called the 5' RACE reads, giving one row per CDR3 protein. The data show roughly 400,000 distinct CDR3 sequences, 16% seen once. The source material was PBMCs or a T cell subset sorted from them (not recorded which). Receptor source: a man aged 18 to 35 who had mild COVID-19 (a few samples of this study predate the infection). Cell type and time point are not known.

The CDR3 bases are TGTGCCAGCGGGCGGTTGTACCAAGAGACCCAGTACTTC. It codes for CASGRLYQETQYF. The chain carries TRBV6-5 and TRBJ2-5; D gene ambiguous. This CDR3 has 13 residues. The germline V and J ends were trimmed by 8 bases and 0 bases, with 10 bases remaining between them. Germline V CDR1 and CDR2: MNHEY, SVGAGI.

This chain connects TRBV6-1 to TRBJ2-1; tentatively, D is TRBD1 (5 bases). This CDR3 contains 13 residues. CDR1 and CDR2 (germline): MNHNS, SASEGT. The CDR3 nucleotides are TGTGCTATAACCGCAGGGACCTACAATGAGCAGTTCTTC. Amino acids: CAITAGTYNEQFF.

The chain joins TRBV4-1 to TRBJ1-1; a possible D gene is TRBD1 (5 bases). V lost 1 base, J lost 10 bases, and 10 bases lay in between. This CDR3 is built from 12 residues. CDR1 and CDR2 from the germline V gene are MGHRA and YSYEKL. This CDR3 reads CASSQGGVGAFF. CDR3 coding DNA: TGCGCCAGCAGCCAAGGGGGGGTGGGAGCTTTCTTT.

This chain uses TRBV29-1 with TRBJ2-2; possibly TRBD1 for D (5 bases). The V gene's germline CDR1 is SQVTM and CDR2 ANQGSEA. Trimming took off 1 base at V and 2 bases at J, with 11 bases between the two ends. The length of the CDR3 is 15 residues. CDR3 DNA sequence: TGCAGCGTTGAAGCGCAGGGCCGAAACACCGGGGAGCTGTTTTTT. Translation: CSVEAQGRNTGELFF.

This clonotype occurred a few times. The rearrangement joins TRBV6-6 to TRBJ2-7; the D gene is possibly TRBD2 (6 bases). This CDR3 comprises 14 residues. The germline gives CDR1 MNHNY, CDR2 SVGAGI (reference sequence). With 2 bases removed from V and 5 bases from J, the gap between germline ends came to 13 bases. The CDR3 DNA follows: TGTGCCAGCAGTTACCCCACCGGGAGCCACGAGCAGTACTTC. Protein: CASSYPTGSHEQYF.

This clonotype was found a few times. The V and J genes are TRBV5-1 and TRBJ2-3; 7 nucleotides match TRBD1. Unmatched junction bases numbered 6, after V lost 4 bases and J lost 1 base. There are 15 residues in the CDR3. Germline lookup yields CDR1 SGHRS and CDR2 YFSETQ. The CDR3 spells CASSGTVYRTDTQYF. Here the CDR3 DNA reads TGCGCCAGCAGCGGGACAGTTTACCGCACAGATACGCAGTATTTT.

This clonotype was counted between two and nine times. The chain links TRBV10-3 to TRBJ1-5, with D possibly being TRBD1 (6 bases). The CDR3 is 14 residues long. V was clipped by 4 bases and J by 4 bases, with 11 bases between them. CDR1 and CDR2 (germline): ENHRY, SYGVKD. CDR3 amino acids: CAISAGQQNQPQHF. The CDR3, as DNA: TGTGCCATCAGTGCCGGACAGCAAAATCAGCCCCAGCATTTT.

J is TRBJ2-7 and V is TRBV5-1; 10 nucleotides align to TRBD1. CDR3 length equals 15 residues. Germline CDR1 reads SGHRS; CDR2 reads YFSETQ. Trimming at V came to 3 bases and at J to 4 bases, leaving 7 bases not matched to a gene. The CDR3 bases are TGCGCCAGCAGCTGGACCGGGACAGGGGCGTACGAGCAGTACTTC. Translation gives CASSWTGTGAYEQYF.

V usage is TRBV7-2 and J usage is TRBJ2-1; 9 nucleotides match TRBD1. Germline CDR1 reads SGHTA; CDR2 reads FQGNSA. The V gene end was trimmed by 3 bases and the J gene end by 1 base; junction bases not matched to a gene: 4. The CDR3 has 16 amino acids. CDR3 in DNA: TGTGCCAGCAGCTTTTCCGGGACAGGGTCCTACAATGAGCAGTTCTTC. Translation: CASSFSGTGSYNEQFF.

The gene calls are TRBV20-1 and TRBJ1-3; D unclear. The CDR3 runs 15 residues. Per the germline V gene, CDR1 is DFQATT and CDR2 is SNEGSKA (reference sequence). V was cut by 0 bases and J by 4 bases, with 13 bases left in between. The CDR3 spells CSARDLAQPGNTIYF. The CDR3 nucleotides are TGCAGTGCTAGAGATCTCGCCCAGCCCGGAAACACCATATATTTT.

This clonotype was counted only a few times. The rearrangement joins TRBV4-1 to TRBJ1-5; D is unresolved. From germline, CDR1 is MGHRA and CDR2 YSYEKL. Trimming took off 0 bases at V and 5 bases at J, with 14 bases between the two ends. The CDR3 sequence is 16 residues long. The CDR3 region is CASSQELAGVYQPQHF. For the CDR3, the DNA is TGCGCCAGCAGCCAAGAGTTGGCGGGTGTCTATCAGCCCCAGCATTTT.

This clonotype appeared a few times. This may be a read error: a much more frequent sequence differs by one nucleotide. The V and J genes are TRBV5-1 and TRBJ1-5; D gene uncertain. Per the germline V gene, CDR1 is SGHRS and CDR2 is YFSETQ. CDR3 length: 13 amino acids. The CDR3 region has the DNA TGCGCCAGCAGCTTGGAGGGCAATCAGCGCCAGCATTTT. Residues: CASSLEGNQRQHF.

With respect to this clonotype: One end of the junction varies from germline; a read error may be responsible. The V gene is TRBV7-7, the J gene TRBJ2-5; 8 bases line up with TRBD1. This CDR3 is 15 amino acids long. Germline assignment: CDR1 SSHAT and CDR2 FNYEAQ (reference sequence). The CDR3 DNA reads as TGTGCTAGCAGCCAGAATGACAGGGGCTTCGAGACCCAGTACTTC. Translating gives CASSQNDRGFETQYF.

The chain joins TRBV5-1 to TRBJ2-2; no firm D call. The germline V gene has CDR1 SGHRS and CDR2 YFSETQ. V lost 0 bases to trimming and J lost 7 bases, with 7 bases between them. There are 13 residues in the CDR3. The CDR3 reads CASSLEWSGELFF. Written as DNA, the CDR3 is TGCGCCAGCAGCTTGGAATGGAGCGGGGAGCTGTTTTTT.

This sequence joins TRBV5-4 and TRBJ1-2; D not resolved. The CDR3 length is 14 residues. Germline V lookup: CDR1 SGHNT, CDR2 YYREEE (reference sequence). V was shortened by 4 bases and J by 0 bases, with 10 bases between the two germline ends. The CDR3 loop is CASSPGRANYGYTF. The CDR3 DNA reads as TGTGCCAGCAGCCCGGGGAGGGCTAACTATGGCTACACCTTC.

This clonotype was counted at least ten times. The V call is TRBV11-2, the J call TRBJ1-1; D is unresolved. CDR3 size: 13 residues. Germline V gene data show CDR1 as SGHAT and CDR2 as FQNNGV. Deletions cut 0 bases from V and 7 bases from J, with 9 bases between. CDR3 sequence: CASSLDRHGEAFF. CDR3 coding DNA: TGTGCCAGCAGCTTAGACCGCCACGGTGAAGCTTTCTTT.

This CDR3 is CASSLWESGYTF. In DNA form, the CDR3 reads TGTGCCAGCAGCTTGTGGGAAAGTGGCTACACCTTC. The chain carries TRBV5-6 and TRBJ1-2; D gene unclear. Per germline, CDR1 SGHDT and CDR2 YYEEEE. The CDR3 runs to 12 residues. V dropped 1 base and J dropped 7 bases, with 8 bases sitting between them.

The chain combines TRBV4-2 with TRBJ1-6; perhaps TRBD1 as D (5 bases). The V end lost 0 bases, the J end lost 9 bases, and 12 bases lay between the germline ends. There are 15 residues in the CDR3. The germline gives CDR1 LGHNA, CDR2 YNFKEQ. CDR3 in amino acids: CASSQDVAGLSPLHF. The CDR3 DNA is TGTGCCAGCAGCCAAGATGTGGCAGGGCTTTCACCCCTCCACTTT.

J is TRBJ1-5 and V is TRBV5-1, with D unclear. Per germline, CDR1 SGHRS and CDR2 YFSETQ. The CDR3 sequence is 14 residues long. Trimming removed 0 bases from V and 0 bases from J, with 4 bases in between. The CDR3 region has the DNA TGCGCCAGCAGCTTGGACGTTAGCAATCAGCCCCAGCATTTT. Encoded protein: CASSLDVSNQPQHF.

In this sample, this clonotype turned up a few times. The rearrangement uses TRBV9 and TRBJ2-3; D not resolved. Germline lookup yields CDR1 SGDLS and CDR2 YYNGEE. Trimming shortened V by 1 base and J by 3 bases, and 6 bases separated the two germline ends. This CDR3 has 13 residues. The CDR3, as DNA: TGTGCCAGCAGCGTAATACAGACAGATACGCAGTATTTT. Residues: CASSVIQTDTQYF.

This clonotype was observed a few times. The gene calls are TRBV5-1 and TRBJ1-1, with D uncertain. V shed 0 bases and J shed 0 bases, with 6 bases lying between them. From germline, CDR1 is SGHRS and CDR2 YFSETQ. The CDR3 has 14 amino acids. The CDR3 sequence: CASSLVAMNTEAFF. In DNA, the CDR3 is TGCGCCAGCAGCTTGGTCGCGATGAACACTGAAGCTTTCTTT.

The rearrangement joins TRBV11-2 to TRBJ1-6, with D unclear. Trimming cost V 5 bases and J 7 bases, with 9 bases left between them. The CDR3 runs 13 residues. The germline V gene has CDR1 SGHAT and CDR2 FQNNGV. In nucleotides, the CDR3 is TGTGCCAGCAGCGTCAATGGCAATTCACCCCTCCACTTT. Its translation: CASSVNGNSPLHF.

Only a few counts were recorded for this clonotype. This chain uses TRBV4-1 with TRBJ2-3; 7 bases line up with TRBD2. The V gene's germline CDR1 is MGHRA and CDR2 YSYEKL. The CDR3 consists of 16 residues. The trim removed 6 bases at V and 0 bases at J, leaving 9 bases unmatched. CDR3 bases: TGCGCCAGCAGTCAACTCACGGGGGGTAGCACAGATACGCAGTATTTT. This gives the protein CASSQLTGGSTDTQYF.

This clonotype was recorded a few times. The chain recombines TRBV7-6 with TRBJ2-7; D gene unclear. The length of the CDR3 is 13 residues. V was cut by 1 base and J by 3 bases, with 7 bases left in between. Germline-derived CDR1 and CDR2 are SGHVS and FNYEAQ. CDR3 coding DNA: TGTGCCAGCAGCTTAGGAGGAAACTACGAGCAGTACTTC. This encodes CASSLGGNYEQYF.